Presented here are 12 T cell receptor beta chains from one specimen sequenced in a study of blood T cell repertoires in COVID-19. Generated by immunoSEQ multiplex PCR, the TCRdb table keeps only in-frame clones and is missing some. There are about 140,000 clones in the sample; about nine tenths occur only once, and approximately 11% lies in the top ten. The sample comprised PBMCs or T cells enriched from blood (not recorded which). The source of these receptors is a man aged 60-69 years who had recovered from COVID-19.

The J gene is TRBJ2-7, the V gene TRBV6-5, with D perhaps matching TRBD2 (6 bases). CDR1 is MNHEY and CDR2 is SVGAGI in the germline V gene. V dropped 6 bases and J dropped 4 bases, with 19 bases sitting between them. The CDR3 is 15 residues long. The CDR3 DNA is TGTGCCAGCAGCGAGCCTAGCGTTGGCGGGTACGAGCAGTACTTC. Amino acid sequence: CASSEPSVGGYEQYF.

The rearrangement joins TRBV7-6 to TRBJ1-6; D not certain. Germline CDR1 is SGHVS and CDR2 is FNYEAQ. This CDR3 region has 15 residues. Trimming stripped 6 bases from V and 0 bases from J, with 9 bases between. The CDR3 reads CASSRQSSYNSPLHF. The CDR3 DNA reads TGTGCCAGCAGTCGACAAAGCTCCTATAATTCACCCCTCCACTTT. Full variable domain (outside the CDR3, taken from reference TRBV7-6 and TRBJ1-6): GAGVSQSPRYKVTKRGQDVALRCDPISGHVSLYWYRQALGQGPEFLTYFNYEAQQDKSGLPNDRFSAERPEGSISTLTIQRTEQRDSAMYRCASSRQSSYNSPLHFGNGTRLTVT.

The chain combines TRBV11-3 with TRBJ2-3; 7 nucleotides line up with TRBD2. Germline CDR1 and CDR2: SGHNT and YENEEA. The V and J ends lost 8 bases and 6 bases, in that order; junction bases with no gene match: 8. This CDR3 comprises 13 residues. In nucleotides, the CDR3 is TGTGCCAGCGCTCCAAACGGGGGGGATACGCAGTATTTT. The encoded protein is CASAPNGGDTQYF.

The chain links TRBV5-1 to TRBJ2-7, with TRBD1 identical over 8 bases. The trim removed 1 base at V and 6 bases at J, leaving 6 bases unmatched. The CDR3 extends over 14 amino acids. Germline values: CDR1 SGHRS, CDR2 YFSETQ. Here the CDR3 reads CASSLQGASGEQYF. The CDR3 DNA sequence: TGCGCCAGCAGCTTGCAGGGGGCGTCCGGCGAGCAGTACTTC.

V and J are TRBV28 and TRBJ2-7; 12 bases map to TRBD2. The CDR3 has 15 residues. The germline gives CDR1 MDHEN, CDR2 SYDVKM. After removal of 6 bases from V and 3 bases from J, the junction contained 6 bases not matched to a gene. In DNA form, the CDR3 reads TGTGCCAGCAGCGGGACTAGCGGGTCCTTCTACGAGCAGTACTTC. Protein: CASSGTSGSFYEQYF.

The chain recombines TRBV28 with TRBJ1-5; D is unresolved. Germline lookup yields CDR1 MDHEN and CDR2 SYDVKM. The CDR3 runs 16 residues. Trimming removed 7 bases at V and 3 bases at J, with 19 bases between. Here the CDR3 DNA reads TGTGCCAGCATTACCGGAGAGGCATCTTCCAATCAGCCCCAGCATTTT. Amino acid sequence: CASITGEASSNQPQHF.

V and J are TRBV19 and TRBJ2-1; 10 nucleotides line up with TRBD2. This CDR3 spans 15 amino acids. Germline V gene data show CDR1 as LNHDA and CDR2 as SQIVND (reference sequence). Trimming at V came to 5 bases and at J to 7 bases, leaving 8 bases not matched to a gene. The CDR3 coding sequence is TGTGCCAGTAGTCCAGAGAGCGGGAGGGCTAATGAGCAGTTCTTC. As protein: CASSPESGRANEQFF.

The rearrangement uses TRBV6-1 and TRBJ1-2; 9 positions agree with TRBD1. The V segment lost 2 bases and the J segment 14 bases; nucleotides outside the gene matches: 12. This CDR3 is 14 amino acids long. Germline CDR1 is MNHNS and CDR2 is SASEGT. The CDR3 nucleotides are TGTGCCAGCAGTGAACGGCTGGGACAGGGAATCAAAACCTTC. It codes for CASSERLGQGIKTF.

The chain couples TRBV18 to TRBJ1-1, with 8 bases that match TRBD1. The CDR3 extends over 15 amino acids. Per the germline V gene, CDR1 is KGHSH and CDR2 is LQKENI. With 2 bases clipped from V and 3 bases from J, the junction kept 5 bases outside the gene matches. The DNA of the CDR3 is TGTGCCAGCTCACCAACCAGGGGGCAGGACACTGAAGCTTTCTTT. Translation: CASSPTRGQDTEAFF.

This clone was seen a few times. This chain links TRBV19 with TRBJ1-1; D is ambiguous. CDR3 length equals 14 residues. Germline V CDR1 and CDR2: LNHDA, SQIVND (reference sequence). V was pared by 7 bases and J by 2 bases, with 14 bases between. CDR3 protein: CASNRQYPNTEAFF. CDR3 in DNA: TGTGCCAGTAATCGACAATATCCAAACACTGAAGCTTTCTTT.

J is TRBJ1-1 and V is TRBV5-1, with 11 bases lining up with TRBD1. V dropped 4 bases and J dropped 0; count of bases not matched to a gene: 5. The CDR3 is 16 residues long. Looked up from germline, CDR1 is SGHRS and CDR2 is YFSETQ. The CDR3 region has the DNA TGCGCCAGCAGCGTAGGGACAGGGGGTTTGAACACTGAAGCTTTCTTT. Translation: CASSVGTGGLNTEAFF.

This clone has only a few counts. The V gene is TRBV2, the J gene TRBJ2-7; D may be TRBD1 (7 bases). The CDR3 has 13 residues. The germline gives CDR1 SNHLY, CDR2 FYNNEI. The V end was cut by 5 bases, the J end by 6 bases, with 14 bases between. The CDR3 here is CASSQDQGGEQYF. The CDR3 coding sequence is TGTGCCAGCAGTCAGGATCAGGGGGGCGAGCAGTACTTC.